This T cell receptor beta chain was sequenced in a study of identifying expanded T cells in peripheral blood. V was cut by 6 bases and J by 7 bases, with 21 bases left in between. Germline V gene data show CDR1 as MNHNY and CDR2 as SVGAGI (reference sequence). The CDR3 is 15 amino acids. Data came from immunoSEQ multiplex PCR; TCRdb stores just in-frame clones and leaves some out. Here the sample spans under 130,000 clones, approximately 90% being singletons. The V gene is TRBV6-6, the J gene TRBJ2-5; D possibly corresponds to TRBD2 (6 bases). This TCR was sampled from a person aged 18 to 75 in good health. The sequenced sample consisted of blood. CDR3 sequence (DNA): TGTGCCAGCAGGGAGGGGTTTGTGCCCCGGGGGACCCAGTACTTC. It yields the protein CASREGFVPRGTQYF.